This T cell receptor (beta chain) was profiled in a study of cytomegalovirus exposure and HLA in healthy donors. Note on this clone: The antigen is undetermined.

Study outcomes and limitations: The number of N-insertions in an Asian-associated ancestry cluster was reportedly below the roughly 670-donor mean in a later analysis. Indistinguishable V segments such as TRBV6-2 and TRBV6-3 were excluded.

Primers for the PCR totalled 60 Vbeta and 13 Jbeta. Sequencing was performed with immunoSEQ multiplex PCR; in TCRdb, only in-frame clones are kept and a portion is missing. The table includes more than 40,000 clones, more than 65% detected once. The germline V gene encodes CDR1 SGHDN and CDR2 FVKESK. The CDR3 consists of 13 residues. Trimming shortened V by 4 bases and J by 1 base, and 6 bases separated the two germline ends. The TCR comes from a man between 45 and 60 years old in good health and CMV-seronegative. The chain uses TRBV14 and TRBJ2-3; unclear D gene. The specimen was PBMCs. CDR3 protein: CASSPLGTDTQYF. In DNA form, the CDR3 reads TGTGCCAGCAGCCCCCTTGGCACAGATACGCAGTATTTT.